This T cell receptor beta chain was obtained from a study of post-analysis software for immune sequencing data. Study context: The courses of disease that were included comprised relapsing-remitting, secondary progressive and progressive-relapsing multiple sclerosis. Study outcomes and limitations: TRBV5-6, TRBV5-1 and TRBV20-1 were among four to six TRBV segments more frequent in patients than controls.

With 1 base clipped from V and 4 bases from J, the junction kept 10 bases outside the gene matches. CDR3 length: 17 residues. The germline V gene has CDR1 SNHLY and CDR2 FYNNEI. About this clonotype: Its specificity is not known.

Prepared libraries of TCR beta cDNA carried unique molecular identifiers. From roughly 1 to 10 million T cells, roughly 530,000 cDNA molecules were obtained. TCRdb analysed the PCR reads with MiXCR anew, one entry per CDR3 protein. Here the sample spans 430,000 or so distinct CDR3 sequences, less than 40% being singletons. V usage is TRBV2 and J usage is TRBJ2-1, with 7 bases aligning to TRBD1. This receptor was obtained from a girl aged 2 to 10 with multiple sclerosis. The sequencing sample was made of blood. The CDR3 loop reads CASSEGLGTVPYNEQFF. The CDR3 nucleotides read TGTGCCAGCAGTGAAGGGCTCGGGACAGTCCCTTACAATGAGCAGTTCTTC.